This T cell receptor beta chain was retrieved from a study of T cell repertoires in cytomegalovirus infection. As for the study in general: It was the public TCR beta signatures that indicated both CMV infection and matching HLA type. Study findings and constraints: Predominance within the ex vivo response was attributable to HLA-C-restricted CMV-specific TCR beta clonotypes.

Germline-derived CDR1 and CDR2 are LGHNA and YNFKEQ. The CDR3 sequence is 15 residues long. Only one count was recorded for this clonotype. Its target is not known. An end of the junction does not agree with germline; a read error may underlie this. TCRdb re-called the reads through MiXCR, storing one row per CDR3 protein. The profile shows about 400,000 distinct CDR3 sequences, about a sixth of them singletons. V usage is TRBV4-2 and J usage is TRBJ2-3; TRBD2 matches 9 bases. The sample comprised PBMCs. The sequence came from a human donor in good health (CMV status not recorded). Some clones in this sample may be carry-over from other donors' samples. CDR3 loop: CASSQDGGGADTRYF. The CDR3, as DNA: TGTGCCAGCAGCCAAGATGGCGGGGGGGCAGATACGCGGTATTTT.